The 25 T cell receptor beta chains in this list originate from one sample, sequenced in a study of regulatory T cells in long-lasting Graves disease (dated by TCRdb to the early 2020s). The library relied on multiplex PCR. Reads for this sample came from an Illumina HiSeq 4000. CDR3 regions were amplified by Arm-PCR with iRepertoire HTBI primers to construct TCR beta libraries. TCRdb handled the public reads itself, with Q25 trimming in fastp and clone calling in MiXCR, and kept productive beta chains. Rows with a matching CDR3 protein are joined into one entry that keeps the most common DNA and genes. The sample profile shows 200,000 to 250,000 distinct CDR3 sequences; roughly a fifth of them were found once. The top ten hold approximately 13% of the sample. Per the publication, the time point label means: newly diagnosed GD, antithyroid drugs for less than 3 months. RNA was extracted from PBMCs in TRIzol for both TCR sequencing and RNA sequencing.

The input for sequencing was peripheral blood mononuclear cells (PBMCs), taken at new diagnosis, from a patient treated with antithyroid drugs. The source is a female donor with Graves disease.

V usage is TRBV7-2 and J usage is TRBJ2-4; TRBD2 aligns across 10 bases. The V segment lost 5 bases and the J segment 6 bases; nucleotides outside the gene matches: 4. The CDR3 is 14 amino acids. Germline V gives CDR1 SGHTA, CDR2 FQGNSA. In nucleotides, the CDR3 is TGTGCCAGCAGCCCGACTAGCGGGCCAAACATTCAGTACTTC. The encoded protein is CASSPTSGPNIQYF.

In the case of this clonotype: A much larger clone lies a single base off, so this may be a read error. This sequence joins TRBV5-1 and TRBJ1-2; D remains unclear. CDR1 SGHRS and CDR2 YFSETQ come from the germline V gene. This CDR3 is built from 13 residues. The CDR3 here is CASSLVTNHGYTF. Here the CDR3 DNA reads TGCGCCAGCAGTCTTGTAACTAACCATGGCTACACCTTC. Supplemented by reference TRBV5-1 and TRBJ1-2, the full variable domain reads KAGVTQTPRYLIKTRGQQVTLSCSPISGHRSVSWYQQTPGQGLQFLFEYFSETQRNKGNFPGRFSGRQFSNSRSEMNVSTLELGDSALYLCASSLVTNHGYTFGSGTRLTVV.

This clonotype was observed at least ten times. The rearrangement uses TRBV20-1 and TRBJ2-1, with 7 bases fitting TRBD2. The V and J ends lost 5 bases and 8 bases, in that order; junction bases with no gene match: 3. The CDR3 runs to 11 residues. Germline-derived CDR1 and CDR2 are DFQATT and SNEGSKA (reference sequence). The CDR3 loop is CSALAGHEQFF. CDR3 coding DNA: TGCAGTGCTTTAGCGGGTCATGAGCAGTTCTTC.

This clonotype was recorded many times. This sequence joins TRBV2 and TRBJ2-7; a possible D gene is TRBD2 (7 bases). The germline V gene has CDR1 SNHLY and CDR2 FYNNEI. The CDR3 covers 15 residues. Trimming cost V 7 bases and J 0 bases, with 16 bases left between them. CDR3 DNA: TGTGCCAGCACCAGCGGGACATCCTTCTCCTACGAGCAGTACTTC. It is translated as CASTSGTSFSYEQYF.

This clonotype has just a few counts. This chain links TRBV4-2 with TRBJ1-4, with D tentatively TRBD1 (5 bases). The CDR3 extends over 16 amino acids. The V end was cut by 1 base, the J end by 7 bases, with 16 bases between. Looked up from germline, CDR1 is LGHNA and CDR2 is YNFKEQ. The CDR3 spells CASSQASYGDVEKLFF. The CDR3 nucleotides are TGTGCCAGCAGCCAAGCCTCTTACGGGGACGTTGAAAAACTGTTTTTT.

In its sample, this clonotype was seen many times. J is TRBJ2-4 and V is TRBV11-3; 7 positions match TRBD1. Matching the DNA end better, TRBJ1-2 makes the J call doubtful. This CDR3 contains 12 residues. The germline gives CDR1 SGHNT, CDR2 YENEEA. The CDR3 sequence: CASSPTGRGYTF. Written as DNA, the CDR3 is TGTGCCAGCAGCCCGACAGGGAGAGGCTACACCTTC.

The chain combines TRBV6-1 with TRBJ1-1, with 7 bases matching TRBD1. This CDR3 has 13 amino acids. CDR1 MNHNS and CDR2 SASEGT come from the germline V gene. The CDR3: CAGRTGWGTEAFF. The DNA for the CDR3 is TGTGCTGGAAGGACAGGATGGGGCACTGAAGCTTTCTTT.

On this clonotype itself: One base separates it from a far larger clone, so it is likely a read error. The chain is built from TRBV7-3 and TRBJ2-3; 8 nucleotides line up with TRBD2. The assigned J gene may be wrong: the sequence end matches TRBJ2-1 better. The CDR3 loop spans 15 amino acids. Germline V gives CDR1 SGHTA, CDR2 FQGTGA. The CDR3 loop reads CASSLTSGSSNKQFF. DNA for the CDR3: TGTGCCAGCAGCTTAACCAGCGGGAGCAGTAATAAGCAGTTCTTC.

The sample holds many counts of this clonotype. The chain employs TRBV20-1 and TRBJ1-1, with a weak D call TRBD1 (6 bases). This CDR3 has 15 residues. Trimming removed 0 bases at V and 1 base at J, with 12 bases between. The germline V gene encodes CDR1 DFQATT and CDR2 SNEGSKA (reference sequence). As DNA, the CDR3 is TGCAGTGCTAGAGATTTCGGGGGGCCGAACACTGAAGCTTTCTTT. This codes for CSARDFGGPNTEAFF.

The chain combines TRBV29-1 with TRBJ2-7; 10 nucleotides line up with TRBD1. Trimming took 5 bases from V and 5 from J; bases not matched to a gene: 6. In germline, CDR1 is SQVTM, CDR2 ANQGSEA. This CDR3 is built from 13 residues. In DNA form, the CDR3 reads TGCAGCGTTCACCAGGACAGGGGGAACGAGCAGTACTTC. Translation: CSVHQDRGNEQYF.

This clonotype showed up just once. With only one base between it and a far larger clone, this is likely a read error. In this CDR3 the conserved last residue, phenylalanine or tryptophan, is missing, so a read error is likely. V gene TRBV11-2 combines with J gene TRBJ2-1; tentatively, D is TRBD1 or TRBD2 (5 bases each). The CDR3 length is 14 residues. Germline V gene sequence: CDR1 SGHAT, CDR2 FQNNGV. The V gene lost 5 bases and the J gene lost 5 bases, with 13 bases spanning the gap. The CDR3 nucleotides are TGTGCCAGCAGCCAAAAACTAGGGGACAATGAGCAGTTCTCC. As protein: CASSQKLGDNEQFS.

In regard to this clonotype: A much larger clone lies a single base off, so this may be a read error. As the CDR3 is not closed by the conserved phenylalanine or tryptophan, this likely results from a read error. The chain uses TRBV12-3 or TRBV12-4 and TRBJ2-7; D is ambiguous. This CDR3 has 13 residues. The ends were cut back, 3 bases at V and 9 bases at J, with 15 bases in the middle. The CDR3 coding sequence is TGTGCCAGCAGTTTGTTCCTTACGGCGGCGCAGTACCTC. Translating it yields CASSLFLTAAQYL.

In its sample, this clonotype was seen many times. The chain joins TRBV12-3 or TRBV12-4 to TRBJ2-3; no definite D call. The CDR3 runs 14 residues. V shed 1 base and J shed 2 bases, with 7 bases lying between them. As DNA, the CDR3 is TGTGCCAGCAGTTTAGACACCTACACAGATACGCAGTATTTT. It translates to CASSLDTYTDTQYF.

A word on this clonotype: This likely came from a read error, as a far larger clone is one base away. No conserved phenylalanine or tryptophan ends this CDR3, so it is likely a read error. V is TRBV29-1 and J is TRBJ2-1; TRBD1 aligns across 8 bases. Gene TRBJ2-5 matches the end of the DNA better, so the J call may be wrong. CDR3 length: 16 residues. The V gene's germline CDR1 is SQVTM and CDR2 ANQGSEA. CDR3 residues: CSVVSPGGEGLETQYS. CDR3 sequence (DNA): TGCAGCGTTGTATCCCCAGGGGGCGAGGGTTTAGAGACCCAGTACTCC.

This clonotype was detected only a few times. The chain joins TRBV24-1 to TRBJ2-7; D is perhaps TRBD1 (5 bases). Germline assignment: CDR1 KGHDR and CDR2 SFDVKD. The ends were cut back, 6 bases at V and 6 bases at J, with 11 bases in the middle. This CDR3 contains 12 residues. CDR3 in DNA: TGTGCCACCAGTCCCCGGCAGGGCGAGCAGTACTTC. Its translation: CATSPRQGEQYF.

There are many counts of this clonotype. The chain recombines TRBV20-1 with TRBJ1-5; the D gene is possibly TRBD1 (6 bases). V was trimmed by 1 base and J by 2 bases, leaving 9 bases between them. The CDR3 spans 14 residues. The germline V gene encodes CDR1 DFQATT and CDR2 SNEGSKA (reference sequence). The CDR3 DNA sequence: TGCAGTGCTAGAGGGGGGGCGGGCAATCAGCCCCAGCATTTT. Translation: CSARGGAGNQPQHF.

Comment on this clonotype: Only one base separates this from a far larger clonotype, so it likely reflects a read error. The chain is built from TRBV6-1 and TRBJ2-1; tentative D call: TRBD1 (6 bases). The V gene lost 5 bases and the J gene lost 10 bases, with 18 bases spanning the gap. The CDR3 contains 14 residues. Germline CDR1 MNHNS, CDR2 SASEGT. The CDR3 loop is CASSPRQESYEQFF. The CDR3 coding sequence is TGTGCCAGCAGTCCACGACAGGAATCCTACGAGCAGTTCTTC.

This clonotype has only a few counts. The rearrangement joins TRBV24-1 to TRBJ2-1, with 8 bases that match TRBD1. The V gene end was trimmed by 2 bases and the J gene end by 2 bases; junction bases not matched to a gene: 10. CDR1 is KGHDR and CDR2 is SFDVKD in the germline V gene. The CDR3 totals 18 residues. For the CDR3, the DNA is TGTGCCACCAGTGATTCCTCAGGGGGCCATGACACCTACAATGAGCAGTTCTTC. As protein: CATSDSSGGHDTYNEQFF.

On this clonotype: One base separates it from a far larger clone, so it is likely a read error. The rearrangement links TRBV7-2 to TRBJ2-3, with 13 bases lining up with TRBD2. CDR1 and CDR2 (germline): SGHTA, FQGNSA. The J segment lost 3 bases and the V segment lost 5 bases, leaving 5 bases of the junction unmatched. The CDR3 sequence is 16 residues long. CDR3 DNA: TGTGCCAGCAGCCTGGGACTAGCGGGATGGACAGATACGCAGTATTTT. As protein: CASSLGLAGWTDTQYF.

The table lists this clonotype with many counts. CDR3 DNA sequence: TGTGCCAGCAGCCCGATAGGGACTAGCGACTACAATGAGCAGTTCTTC. This gives the protein CASSPIGTSDYNEQFF. The chain joins TRBV3-1 to TRBJ2-1, with TRBD2 matching over 10 bases. CDR1 is LGHDT, CDR2 YNNKEL, per germline (reference sequence). Trimming removed 4 bases from V and 3 bases from J; junction bases left unmatched: 6. The CDR3 extends over 16 amino acids.

This clonotype was seen only a few times. The chain joins TRBV7-3 to TRBJ2-2, with 11 bases lining up with TRBD1. The CDR3 is 17 residues long. The trim removed 2 bases at V and 7 bases at J, leaving 9 bases unmatched. Germline CDR1 and CDR2: SGHTA and FQGTGA. CDR3 coding DNA: TGTGCCAGCAGCTTATTCCTACTCGGGACAGGGGGCGGGGAGCTGTTTTTT. Translating it yields CASSLFLLGTGGGELFF. Full variable domain (remainder filled in from reference TRBV7-3 and TRBJ2-2): GAGVSQTPSNKVTEKGKYVELRCDPISGHTALYWYRQSLGQGPEFLIYFQGTGAADDSGLPNDRFFAVRPEGSVSTLKIQRTERGDSAVYLCASSLFLLGTGGGELFFGEGSRLTVL.

This clonotype was observed at least ten times. The chain combines TRBV20-1 with TRBJ1-1; no clear D gene. There are 15 residues in the CDR3. Trimming removed 0 bases from V and 6 bases from J, with 17 bases in between. Germline lookup yields CDR1 DFQATT and CDR2 SNEGSKA (reference sequence). CDR3 amino acids: CSARDPRTIEAEAFF. The CDR3 DNA follows: TGCAGTGCTAGAGATCCCAGGACCATCGAGGCTGAAGCTTTCTTT.

V gene TRBV4-2 combines with J gene TRBJ2-7, with 8 bases fitting TRBD1. The CDR3 has 16 amino acids. Looked up from germline, CDR1 is LGHNA and CDR2 is YNFKEQ. J was trimmed by 0 bases and V by 1 base; bases with no gene match: 5. CDR3: CASSQAAGQDSYEQYF. The CDR3 DNA sequence: TGTGCCAGCAGCCAAGCTGCGGGACAGGACTCCTACGAGCAGTACTTC.

This clonotype has more than one count but fewer than ten. This sequence joins TRBV7-9 and TRBJ2-7, with 10 bases aligning to TRBD1. The V segment lost 4 bases and the J segment 4 bases; nucleotides outside the gene matches: 16. The CDR3 extends over 18 amino acids. The germline V gene has CDR1 SEHNR and CDR2 FQNEAQ (reference sequence). The CDR3, as DNA: TGTGCCAGCAGCTATCTACCTGTAAAGGGACAGGGGAGGTACGAGCAGTACTTC. As protein: CASSYLPVKGQGRYEQYF.

In regard to this clonotype: This may be a read error, as it is one base from a much larger clone. This CDR3 reads CATSTGAGGPGDNDQFF. The CDR3 DNA sequence: TGTGCCACCAGTACCGGAGCGGGAGGGCCCGGGGATAATGATCAGTTCTTC. The chain recombines TRBV24-1 with TRBJ2-1; the match to TRBD2 covers 10 bases. The CDR3 extends over 17 amino acids. Germline V gene data show CDR1 as KGHDR and CDR2 as SFDVKD.